The clone carrying this T cell receptor (beta chain) was picked up a small number of times. What it recognizes is unknown. For the diagnoses, clinical symptoms, serum thyroxine and TRAb, thyroid ultrasound and orbital computed tomography were used. Germline CDR1 MNHEY, CDR2 SVGEGT. Between the trimmed V and J ends, which lost 2 bases and 1 base, there was a span of 8 bases. There are 14 residues in the CDR3. Researchers took RNA transcripts and amplified the TCR beta CDR3 regions from them. First-round RT-PCR with HTBI primers amplified the TCR CDR3 region. TCRdb reanalysed the multiplex PCR reads using MiXCR and keeps one entry per CDR3 protein. The sample has more than 550,000 distinct CDR3 sequences, around 20% seen once. This sample is part of a study of T cells in Graves' hyperthyroidism and ophthalmopathy. Study-level results: Separating ophthalmopathy from stable hyperthyroidism was achieved by a 13 V-J model.

The rearrangement joins TRBV6-2 or TRBV6-3 to TRBJ1-1; D gene ambiguous. The sequence derives from a woman in her forties or fifties with Graves' hyperthyroidism that later progressed to Graves' ophthalmopathy. Source material: blood. CDR3 bases: TGTGCCAGCAGTTACATCGTAAGGAACACTGAAGCTTTCTTT. Residues: CASSYIVRNTEAFF.